The T cell receptor beta chain under discussion was sequenced for a study of T cell repertoires in cytomegalovirus infection. General study results and limits: In two of eight donors, the top clonotype was HLA-C-restricted CMV-specific.

On this clonotype itself: Its antigen is undetermined.

Via MiXCR, TCRdb re-called the reads, giving one row per CDR3 protein. The profile covers approximately 470,000 distinct CDR3 sequences, with about 42% appearing a single time and roughly two fifths taken by the ten largest. This CDR3 is built from 14 residues. Germline V gene lookup returns CDR1 LGHNT and CDR2 FRNRAP. Trimming removed 3 bases at V and 7 bases at J, with 16 bases between. The specimen comprised cultured PBMCs, sampled from culture after CMV antigen stimulation. The receptor's source is a human donor in good health (CMV status not recorded). Some clones in this sample may be carry-over from other donors' samples. V gene TRBV12-5 combines with J gene TRBJ2-7; no clear D gene. CDR3 loop: CASGLWTGPGEQYF. For the CDR3, the DNA is TGTGCTAGTGGTTTATGGACGGGCCCTGGGGAGCAGTACTTC.